This entry lists 19 T cell receptor beta chains sequenced from one sample in a study of blood T cell repertoires in COVID-19. Data came from immunoSEQ multiplex PCR; TCRdb stores just in-frame clones and leaves some out. This table has roughly 120,000 clones, 65% to 90% appearing once. The source material was peripheral blood. These receptors came from a man of 80 years or more with acute or convalescent COVID-19.

The chain employs TRBV25-1 and TRBJ1-1; 10 bases are a match to TRBD1. This CDR3 has 12 residues. V lost 8 bases to trimming and J lost 6 bases; unmatched junction nucleotides: 3. Germline V CDR1 and CDR2: MGHDK, SYGVNS. The CDR3 DNA sequence: TGTGCCAGCTGGGGACAGGGGTCTGAAGCTTTCTTT. It encodes CASWGQGSEAFF.

The chain links TRBV29-1 to TRBJ2-1; D gene unclear. The CDR3 extends over 11 amino acids. V was shortened by 3 bases and J by 6 bases, with 6 bases between the two germline ends. In germline, CDR1 is SQVTM, CDR2 ANQGSEA. CDR3 amino acids: CSVDSVNEQFF. For the CDR3, the DNA is TGCAGCGTTGATTCAGTCAATGAGCAGTTCTTC.

Notes on this clone: Other nucleotide sequences in the sample specify the same CDR3. The rearrangement links TRBV9 to TRBJ1-6, with D maybe TRBD1 (5 bases). Germline V gene lookup returns CDR1 SGDLS and CDR2 YYNGEE. With 0 bases removed from V and 9 bases from J, the gap between germline ends came to 13 bases. The CDR3 is 15 amino acids. The CDR3 DNA reads TGTGCCAGCAGCGTAGATCAGGGTGGGCGTTCACCCCTCCACTTT. It yields the protein CASSVDQGGRSPLHF.

The chain joins TRBV19 to TRBJ2-3; 12 nucleotides line up with TRBD1. Looked up from germline, CDR1 is LNHDA and CDR2 is SQIVND (reference sequence). The CDR3 is made up of 18 amino acids. V was clipped by 5 bases and J by 7 bases; unmatched bases: 16. The CDR3 DNA follows: TGTGCCAGTAGTGCTTCCGGGGGACAGGGGGCTATTTCAAATACGCAGTATTTT. Translation: CASSASGGQGAISNTQYF.

The chain has TRBV10-1 and TRBJ2-3; TRBD1 agrees at 7 bases. Germline V gene sequence: CDR1 WNHNN, CDR2 SYGVQD (reference sequence). There are 14 residues in the CDR3. With V trimmed by 6 bases and J by 3 bases, 6 bases remained unmatched. Here the CDR3 DNA reads TGCGCCAGCAGCGAGGGGGCGCCGACAGATACGCAGTATTTT. It yields the protein CASSEGAPTDTQYF.

The chain carries TRBV9 and TRBJ2-2, with a tentative D call TRBD2 (5 bases). This CDR3 contains 14 residues. Between the trimmed V and J ends, which lost 0 bases and 6 bases, there was a span of 9 bases. Germline V gene lookup returns CDR1 SGDLS and CDR2 YYNGEE. DNA for the CDR3: TGTGCCAGCAGCGTAGACGGGGTACCCGGGGAGCTGTTTTTT. Its translation is CASSVDGVPGELFF.

The chain links TRBV19 to TRBJ2-5, with a tentative D call TRBD2 (5 bases). The CDR3 contains 15 residues. CDR1 LNHDA and CDR2 SQIVND come from the germline V gene (reference sequence). V lost 2 bases and J lost 2, with 12 bases in between. CDR3: CASSISGELQETQYF. The CDR3 nucleotides are TGTGCCAGTAGTATAAGCGGTGAACTTCAAGAGACCCAGTACTTC.

The genes are TRBV7-8 and TRBJ1-1, with a tentative D call TRBD1 (6 bases). V was shortened by 5 bases and J by 2 bases, with 15 bases between the two germline ends. Germline V lookup: CDR1 SGHVS, CDR2 FQNEAQ. The CDR3 loop spans 15 amino acids. CDR3 sequence: CASSPPGHLNTEAFF. The CDR3 bases are TGTGCCAGCAGCCCCCCGGGACACCTTAACACTGAAGCTTTCTTT.

This clone was found once. V is TRBV5-1 and J is TRBJ2-7, with 10 bases aligning to TRBD1. This CDR3 is built from 15 residues. Germline loops: CDR1 SGHRS, CDR2 YFSETQ. V lost 0 bases and J lost 4; bases outside the gene matches: 4. In DNA, the CDR3 is TGCGCCAGCAGCTTGGCCGGGACAGGGGAGTACGAGCAGTACTTC. As protein: CASSLAGTGEYEQYF.

The chain uses TRBV4-1 and TRBJ1-1; no firm D call. From germline, CDR1 is MGHRA and CDR2 YSYEKL. Trimming took 0 bases from V and 8 from J, leaving 16 bases between them. The CDR3 totals 15 residues. CDR3 sequence: CASSQDSVQVSEAFF. The CDR3 DNA sequence: TGCGCCAGCAGCCAAGATTCCGTTCAGGTTTCCGAAGCTTTCTTT.

The chain has TRBV5-1 and TRBJ2-1; 11 bases map to TRBD1. From germline, CDR1 is SGHRS and CDR2 YFSETQ. The junction had 8 bases not matched to a gene; V was cut back by 2 bases and J by 7 bases. CDR3 length equals 16 residues. CDR3: CASSLIGQGAWNEQFF. In DNA form, the CDR3 reads TGCGCCAGCAGCTTAATAGGACAGGGGGCTTGGAATGAGCAGTTCTTC.

This chain joins TRBV7-2 and TRBJ2-2; D is unclear. This CDR3 contains 12 residues. Trimming took 1 base from V and 7 from J, leaving 4 bases between them. Per the germline V gene, CDR1 is SGHTA and CDR2 is FQGNSA. The CDR3 DNA reads TGTGCCAGCAGCTTAGTAATCGGGGAGCTGTTTTTT. It translates to CASSLVIGELFF.

The CDR3 spells CASSLSDTQYF. The CDR3 DNA is TGTGCCAGCAGCCTCTCAGATACGCAGTATTTT. J is TRBJ2-3 and V is TRBV5-4; D remains ambiguous. From germline, CDR1 is SGHNT and CDR2 YYREEE (reference sequence). The CDR3 runs 11 residues. V was clipped by 4 bases and J by 4 bases, with 4 bases between them.

V gene TRBV2 combines with J gene TRBJ2-5, with TRBD2 matching over 9 bases. J gave up 10 bases and V 0 bases, and 9 bases lay outside the gene matches. In germline, CDR1 is SNHLY, CDR2 FYNNEI. The CDR3 is 15 amino acids. The CDR3 bases are TGTGCCAGCAGTGAAGCCGGGACTAGCCGGGAAGGCCAGTACTTC. Translation: CASSEAGTSREGQYF.

The sample holds many counts of this clone. V usage is TRBV5-5 and J usage is TRBJ1-2, with D possibly TRBD1 on 6 matching bases. Trimming shortened V by 0 bases and J by 4 bases, and 10 bases separated the two germline ends. From germline, CDR1 is SGHKS and CDR2 YYEKEE (reference sequence). This CDR3 region has 14 residues. The CDR3 here is CASSLADSVYGYTF. The DNA of the CDR3 is TGTGCCAGCAGCTTGGCGGACAGCGTCTATGGCTACACCTTC.

V gene TRBV10-2 combines with J gene TRBJ2-7, with unresolved D. Germline V gives CDR1 WSHSY, CDR2 SAAADI. The CDR3 covers 12 residues. V was shortened by 3 bases and J by 4 bases, with 7 bases between the two germline ends. CDR3 bases: TGCGCCAGCAGTGACCAGGTGTACGAGCAGTACTTC. Translation gives CASSDQVYEQYF.

This clone occurred once. This chain joins TRBV5-3 and TRBJ2-3; D possibly corresponds to TRBD2 (5 bases). TRBV5-3 is an open reading frame whose function is uncertain. V lost 0 bases, J lost 0 bases, and 8 bases lay in between. The CDR3 runs 15 residues. The CDR3 region has the DNA TGTGCCAGAAGCTTGGGGCGGGCGAGCACAGATACGCAGTATTTT. The encoded protein is CARSLGRASTDTQYF.

A few counts support this clone. The chain recombines TRBV6-1 with TRBJ1-5; a possible D gene is TRBD1 (6 bases). CDR3 length equals 16 residues. V lost 2 bases and J lost 5, with 16 bases in between. Looked up from germline, CDR1 is MNHNS and CDR2 is SASEGT. CDR3 region: CASSETGGRGDQPQHF. The CDR3 DNA sequence: TGTGCCAGCAGTGAAACCGGCGGGAGGGGGGATCAGCCCCAGCATTTT.

V gene TRBV9 combines with J gene TRBJ2-3; 11 positions match TRBD2. The trim removed 2 bases at V and 5 bases at J, leaving 4 bases unmatched. This CDR3 contains 15 residues. CDR1 and CDR2 (germline): SGDLS, YYNGEE. CDR3: CASSVSGGERDTQYF. The CDR3 DNA follows: TGTGCCAGCAGCGTTAGCGGGGGGGAAAGAGATACGCAGTATTTT. Full variable domain (missing parts from reference TRBV9 and TRBJ2-3): DSGVTQTPKHLITATGQRVTLRCSPRSGDLSVYWYQQSLDQGLQFLIQYYNGEERAKGNILERFSAQQFPDLHSELNLSSLELGDSALYFCASSVSGGERDTQYFGPGTRLTVL.